This TCR beta chain was sequenced in a study of blood T cell repertoires in COVID-19. Study summary: From T cells, B-cell-depleted T cells, or PBMCs came the material, which was cDNA or gDNA.

Germline assignment: CDR1 SGHRS and CDR2 YFSETQ. V gave up 5 bases and J gave up 6 bases, with 18 bases separating them. The CDR3 runs to 14 residues. The protocol was immunoSEQ multiplex PCR, while the TCRdb copy is restricted to in-frame clones and leaves out a portion. The sample has about 230,000 clones, 70% to 90% seen once. The rearrangement uses TRBV5-1 and TRBJ2-7; perhaps TRBD2 as D (6 bases). This TCR came from a young man who had recovered from COVID-19. Sequenced material: PBMCs or T cells enriched from blood (not recorded which). The CDR3 sequence is CASREGPSVGEQYF. The CDR3 coding sequence is TGCGCCAGCAGGGAGGGACCCTCTGTCGGCGAGCAGTACTTC.